Listed below are T cell receptor beta chains from one sample, sequenced in a study of blood T cell repertoires in COVID-19. Libraries were prepared by immunoSEQ multiplex PCR; TCRdb keeps only in-frame clonotypes and omits some of them. This sample has about 200,000 clones; 65% to 80% occur once, and the top ten carry around a sixth. Sequencing was performed on PBMCs or T cells enriched from blood (not recorded which). The source of these receptors is a woman between 50 and 59 years old with acute COVID-19. CDR3s include the opening cysteine and the closing phenylalanine or tryptophan. The order of the fields is D gene, clone size, J gene, V gene, CDR3 DNA, CDR3 protein. The D gene is left open where the match is weak. Clone sizes are given selectively: once, few, many, or a class where the clone is expanded.

TRBD1	.	TRBJ1-2	TRBV28	TGTGCCAGCAGCTATGACAGGGGTGGCTACACCTTC	CASSYDRGGYTF
.	.	TRBJ2-3	TRBV5-1	TGCGCCAGCAGCATAAATCGGGATACGCAGTATTTT	CASSINRDTQYF
TRBD1	.	TRBJ1-3	TRBV11-2	TGTGCCAGCAGCCCCCGGACAGGGGACGGGAACACCATATATTTT	CASSPRTGDGNTIYF
.	.	TRBJ2-1	TRBV6-5	TGTGCCAGCAGTTACGCCACAGGGAGAGGTAACAATGAGCAGTTCTTC	CASSYATGRGNNEQFF
TRBD1	few	TRBJ1-2	TRBV24-1	TGTGCCACCAGTGATACAGGACAGGGGCGCGTCTATGGCTACACCTTC	CATSDTGQGRVYGYTF
.	few	TRBJ1-2	TRBV5-5	TGTGCCAGCAGCCCCGGTTCTAACTATGGCTACACCTTC	CASSPGSNYGYTF
.	once	TRBJ2-3	TRBV19	TGTGCCAGTATTTCCAACACAGATACGCAGTATTTT	CASISNTDTQYF
TRBD1	.	TRBJ1-2	TRBV6-2/TRBV6-3	TGTGCCAGCAGTTACTCGGCCGTGCAGGGGGCATACTATGGCTACACCTTC	CASSYSAVQGAYYGYTF
TRBD1	.	TRBJ1-2	TRBV11-2	TGTGCCAGCAGCCTGGCGTTGGGACAGGGACATAGCGGCTACACCTTC	CASSLALGQGHSGYTF
TRBD1	once	TRBJ1-1	TRBV6-5	TGTGCCAGCAAAGTAGAGGGGGCCATGAACACTGAAGCTTTCTTT	CASKVEGAMNTEAFF
TRBD2	.	TRBJ2-3	TRBV3-1/TRBV3-2	TGTGCCAGCAGCTTGAGACTAGCGAGGAATACGCAGTATTTT	CASSLRLARNTQYF
TRBD2	.	TRBJ2-6	TRBV3-1/TRBV3-2	TGTGCCAGCAGCCATATGAGAGCCGGGGGGAGTTCTGGGGCCAACGTCCTGACTTTC	CASSHMRAGGSSGANVLTF
.	.	TRBJ1-1	TRBV7-2	TGTGCCAGCAGCTTGGGAGGGGTCTTTAGCACTGAAGCTTTCTTT	CASSLGGVFSTEAFF
.	once	TRBJ2-1	TRBV9	TGTGCCAGCAGCGTGGGCGGGGAAATCTCCTACAATGAGCAGTTCTTC	CASSVGGEISYNEQFF
TRBD1	.	TRBJ2-5	TRBV9	TGTGCCAGCAGCGTAGCTACGGGACAGCTTCAAGAGACCCAGTACTTC	CASSVATGQLQETQYF
.	.	TRBJ1-1	TRBV6-6	TGTGCCAGCTCCTACGTGGGGGGGACCACTGAAGCTTTCTTT	CASSYVGGTTEAFF
.	.	TRBJ1-2	TRBV3-1/TRBV3-2	TGTGCCAGCAGCCTATTACAGGGAAGCGGCTACACCTTC	CASSLLQGSGYTF
TRBD1	few	TRBJ1-1	TRBV6-5	TGTGCCACAACCCCGGGACAGGGTAACACTGAAGCTTTCTTT	CATTPGQGNTEAFF
TRBD1	.	TRBJ1-4	TRBV27	TGTGCCAGCAGTTCACAGGGGTTACCTAATGAAAAACTGTTTTTT	CASSSQGLPNEKLFF
.	few	TRBJ1-1	TRBV18	TGTGCCAGCTCACCTGGACAGAGGAACACTGAAGCTTTCTTT	CASSPGQRNTEAFF
.	.	TRBJ2-3	TRBV12-5	TGTGCTAGTACGAGCGGAGATACGCAGTATTTT	CASTSGDTQYF
.	.	TRBJ1-3	TRBV6-1	TGTGCCAGCAGTGCTACAGACACCATATATTTT	CASSATDTIYF
TRBD2	.	TRBJ2-3	TRBV19	TGTGCCAGTAGAGTACTAGCGGGGGGCTTCGATACGCAGTATTTT	CASRVLAGGFDTQYF
.	.	TRBJ1-5	TRBV5-1	TGCGCCAGCAGCTTGAATGGGGCAGGGAATCAGCCCCAGCATTTT	CASSLNGAGNQPQHF
TRBD1	many	TRBJ1-1	TRBV5-4	TGTGCCAGCAGCTTTGACAGGGGGGACACTGAAGCTTTCTTT	CASSFDRGDTEAFF
.	.	TRBJ2-1	TRBV5-1	TGCGCCAGCAGCTTGGCGGGCAATGAGCAGTTCTTC	CASSLAGNEQFF
TRBD1	.	TRBJ1-2	TRBV4-3	TGCGCCAGCAGCTACAGCCATGCGACAGGGGGTGGCTACACCTTC	CASSYSHATGGGYTF
.	few	TRBJ1-5	TRBV19	TGTGCCAGTAGTATCCCGGGGGGTGGGGGGACCAATCAGCCCCAGCATTTT	CASSIPGGGGTNQPQHF
TRBD1	.	TRBJ1-6	TRBV6-5	TGTGCCAGCAGTTACGGGACAGGGGGTGGTTCACCCCTCCACTTT	CASSYGTGGGSPLHF
.	.	TRBJ1-2	TRBV28	TGTGCCAGCAGTACAGGGAAGAACTATGGCTACACCTTC	CASSTGKNYGYTF
TRBD1	.	TRBJ1-2	TRBV7-8	TGTGCCAGCAGCGCAAACGTCGGACAGGGGGACTATGGCTACACCTTC	CASSANVGQGDYGYTF
.	.	TRBJ1-2	TRBV5-1	TGCGCCAGCAGCCCTTCCTTTACCACAGGGTCTTACTATGGCTACACCTTC	CASSPSFTTGSYYGYTF
.	once	TRBJ1-1	TRBV9	TGTGCCAGCAGCGCCCGGAGGGACACTGAAGCTTTCTTT	CASSARRDTEAFF
TRBD1	.	TRBJ2-3	TRBV19	TGTGCCAGTACCCCAGGACAGGGAATGGGGGATACGCAGTATTTT	CASTPGQGMGDTQYF
.	.	TRBJ1-4	TRBV5-1	TGCGCCAGCAGCTTGAGGTCGGCGAGGGCAACTAATGAAAAACTGTTTTTT	CASSLRSARATNEKLFF
.	.	TRBJ1-2	TRBV12-3/TRBV12-4	TGTGCCAGCAGCCGGAGGGGCGTGGATGGCTACACCTTC	CASSRRGVDGYTF
.	few	TRBJ2-2	TRBV24-1	TGTGCCACCAGTGATTTCATAGCCGGGGAGCTGTTTTTT	CATSDFIAGELFF
TRBD1	few	TRBJ1-1	TRBV4-2	TGTGCCAGCAGCCAATCCAGGACAGGGAGAACTGAAGCTTTCTTT	CASSQSRTGRTEAFF
.	few	TRBJ1-2	TRBV28	TGTGCCAGCTACTTCTGGGGCGGCTACACCTTC	CASYFWGGYTF
TRBD1	.	TRBJ1-5	TRBV27	TGTGCCAGCAGATTCGGACAGGGTAGCAATCAGCCCCAGCATTTT	CASRFGQGSNQPQHF
.	.	TRBJ1-3	TRBV7-9	TGTGCCAGCAGCTCCCGGGAGGGCGCCTTCTCTGGAAACACCATATATTTT	CASSSREGAFSGNTIYF
.	few	TRBJ1-5	TRBV19	TGTGCCAGTAATTTGAGGAGGCGGGATGTACAGCCCCAGCATTTT	CASNLRRRDVQPQHF
TRBD2	.	TRBJ2-1	TRBV28	TGTGCCAGCAGTTTATCGGGGGGACTTGGGAATGAGCAGTTCTTC	CASSLSGGLGNEQFF
TRBD1	.	TRBJ1-6	TRBV5-1	TGCGCCAGCAGCTTGGTGGGGCAGGGGGCCAGCTCACCCCTCCACTTT	CASSLVGQGASSPLHF
.	.	TRBJ1-2	TRBV19	TGTGCCAGTAGTAATAGGGACACAACTAACTATGGCTACACCTTC	CASSNRDTTNYGYTF